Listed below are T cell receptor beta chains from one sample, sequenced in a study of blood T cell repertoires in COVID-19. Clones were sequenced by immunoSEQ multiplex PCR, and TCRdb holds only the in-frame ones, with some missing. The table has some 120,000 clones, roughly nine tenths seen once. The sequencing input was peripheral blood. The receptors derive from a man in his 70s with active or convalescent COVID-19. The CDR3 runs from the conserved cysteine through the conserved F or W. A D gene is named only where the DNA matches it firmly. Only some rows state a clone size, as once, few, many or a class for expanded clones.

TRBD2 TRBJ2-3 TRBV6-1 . CASSDRGSGSTDTQYF TGTGCCAGCAGTGACCGGGGTAGCGGGAGCACAGATACGCAGTATTTT
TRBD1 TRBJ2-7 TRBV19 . CASSVGQGYEQYF TGTGCCAGTAGTGTGGGACAGGGCTACGAGCAGTACTTC
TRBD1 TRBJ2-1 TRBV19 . CASSIFGQGYNEQFF TGTGCCAGTAGTATATTTGGACAGGGGTACAATGAGCAGTTCTTC
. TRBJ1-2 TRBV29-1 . CSVDAGGGYTF TGCAGCGTTGACGCGGGTGGTGGCTACACCTTC
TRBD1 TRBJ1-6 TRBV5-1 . CASSSTWDRGSPLHF TGCGCCAGCAGCTCCACTTGGGACAGGGGTTCACCCCTCCACTTT
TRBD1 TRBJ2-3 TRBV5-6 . CASSLGTGASTDTQYF TGTGCCAGCAGCTTAGGGACAGGGGCAAGCACAGATACGCAGTATTTT
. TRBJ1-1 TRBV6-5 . CASRTVLTEAFF TGTGCCAGCCGTACAGTTCTCACTGAAGCTTTCTTT
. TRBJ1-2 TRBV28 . CASSNTAFYGYTF TGTGCCAGCAGTAACACAGCCTTCTATGGCTACACCTTC
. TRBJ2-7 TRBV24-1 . CATPPRPPGQGYEQYF TGTGCCACCCCACCCCGTCCTCCGGGACAAGGATACGAGCAGTACTTC
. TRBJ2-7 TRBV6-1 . CASSESQLQYF TGTGCCAGCAGTGAGTCTCAACTACAGTACTTC
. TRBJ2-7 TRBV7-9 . CASSLGDEQYF TGTGCCAGCAGCTTGGGAGACGAGCAGTACTTC
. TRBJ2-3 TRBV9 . CASSVEDFADTQYF TGTGCCAGCAGCGTAGAAGATTTTGCGGATACGCAGTATTTT
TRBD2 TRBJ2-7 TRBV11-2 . CASSFWLAGVEQYF TGTGCCAGCAGCTTTTGGCTAGCGGGAGTCGAGCAGTACTTC
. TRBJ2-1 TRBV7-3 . CASSLGSEGPNEQFF TGTGCCAGCAGCCTCGGTTCTGAGGGCCCTAATGAGCAGTTCTTC
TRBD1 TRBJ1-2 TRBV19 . CASTPGQNYGYTF TGTGCCAGTACCCCGGGACAGAACTATGGCTACACCTTC
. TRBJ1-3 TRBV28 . CASSFRVGALSSGNTIYF TGTGCCAGCAGTTTTCGGGTAGGGGCCCTGAGCTCTGGAAACACCATATATTTT
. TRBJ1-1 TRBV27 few CASSFSRGGMNTEAFF TGTGCCAGCAGTTTCTCTCGGGGAGGGATGAACACTGAAGCTTTCTTT
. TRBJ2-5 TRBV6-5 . CASSPQGETQYF TGTGCCAGCAGTCCACAGGGAGAGACCCAGTACTTC
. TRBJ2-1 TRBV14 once CASSQVAGASYNEQFF TGTGCCAGCAGCCAAGTAGCAGGGGCGTCCTACAATGAGCAGTTCTTC
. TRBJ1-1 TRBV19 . CASSIIQGYTEAFF TGTGCCAGTAGTATAATCCAGGGATACACTGAAGCTTTCTTT
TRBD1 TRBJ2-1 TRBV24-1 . CATSDVGTGSYNEQFF TGTGCCACCAGTGATGTTGGGACAGGGTCCTACAATGAGCAGTTCTTC
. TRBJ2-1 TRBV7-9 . CASSLGGGGNEQFF TGTGCCAGCAGCCTGGGTGGGGGCGGAAATGAGCAGTTCTTC
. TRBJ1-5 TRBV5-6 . CASSFSRQNQPQHF TGTGCCAGCAGCTTTTCTAGGCAGAATCAGCCCCAGCATTTT
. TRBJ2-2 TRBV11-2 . CASSLGFIRGGELFF TGTGCCAGCAGCTTAGGCTTCATACGGGGCGGGGAGCTGTTTTTT
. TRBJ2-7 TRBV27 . CASSTWTDYEQYF TGTGCCAGCAGTACCTGGACAGATTACGAGCAGTACTTC
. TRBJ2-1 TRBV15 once CATSTGGLNNEQFF TGTGCCACCAGCACGGGTGGCTTAAACAATGAGCAGTTCTTC